The 30 T cell receptor beta chains in this list originate from one sample, sequenced in a study of CD8+CD57+ T cells in acquired aplastic anemia. Patients picked for sequencing had shown CD8+CD57+ cell expansion detected by flow cytometry. Profiles of TCR beta VDJ and CDR3 were generated from a genomic DNA template. TCRdb redid the calling of the reads with MiXCR, one entry per CDR3 protein. The table includes some 200,000 distinct CDR3 sequences, roughly 50% detected once. The sequenced material came from sorted CD4+, CD8+, or CD8+CD57+ T cells (not recorded which) from PBMCs. The receptors shown here come from a human donor with aplastic anemia.

As concerns this clonotype: A much larger clone differs by one base, so this may be a read error. The J gene is TRBJ1-3, the V gene TRBV5-1; maybe TRBD1 (6 bases). CDR1 SGHRS and CDR2 YFSETQ come from the germline V gene. The V gene lost 3 bases and the J gene lost 2 bases, with 15 bases spanning the gap. The CDR3 length is 16 residues. CDR3 coding DNA: TGCGCCAGCAGCTCGGAAGCGGGGGCCACTGGAAACACCATATATTTT. As protein: CASSSEAGATGNTIYF. The full variable domain, its missing parts supplied by reference TRBV5-1 and TRBJ1-3, is KAGVTQTPRYLIKTRGQQVTLSCSPISGHRSVSWYQQTPGQGLQFLFEYFSETQRNKGNFPGRFSGRQFSNSRSEMNVSTLELGDSALYLCASSSEAGATGNTIYFGEGSWLTVV.

This clonotype appeared once. The chain has TRBV19 and TRBJ1-5; tentative D call: TRBD1 (6 bases). Trimming pared 3 bases from V and 6 bases from J, leaving 18 bases between. The CDR3 is made up of 16 amino acids. Germline loops: CDR1 LNHDA, CDR2 SQIVND (reference sequence). The CDR3 reads CASSILDQGFGQPQHF. Here the CDR3 DNA reads TGTGCCAGTAGTATCCTCGATCAGGGGTTTGGTCAGCCCCAGCATTTT.

The V call is TRBV9, the J call TRBJ2-1; no firm D call. Germline CDR1 reads SGDLS; CDR2 reads YYNGEE. This CDR3 spans 13 amino acids. Trimming took 7 bases from V and 9 from J, leaving 17 bases between them. The CDR3 DNA sequence: TGTGCCAGCCCCCCGAGGACCCCGGGTGAGCAGTTCTTC. The encoded protein is CASPPRTPGEQFF.

This clonotype was counted ten times or more. V and J are TRBV29-1 and TRBJ2-7, with 9 bases aligning to TRBD1. The CDR3 runs to 13 residues. Germline CDR1 SQVTM, CDR2 ANQGSEA. Trimming at V came to 6 bases and at J to 9 bases, leaving 12 bases not matched to a gene. CDR3 nucleotide sequence: TGCAGCGTGAATACCGGGACAGGGTATGTGCAGTACTTC. Residues: CSVNTGTGYVQYF.

A word on this clonotype: A much larger clone sits a single nucleotide away, making a read error possible. V usage is TRBV20-1 and J usage is TRBJ1-2; D gene unclear. This CDR3 has 15 residues. Germline assignment: CDR1 DFQATT and CDR2 SNEGSKA (reference sequence). Trimming took 0 bases from V and 6 from J, leaving 17 bases between them. The CDR3 DNA reads TGCAGTGCTAGAGATAGTAGAGGGTCCAACCATGGCTACACCTTC. It codes for CSARDSRGSNHGYTF.

The table lists this clonotype with a few counts. An end of the junction does not agree with germline; a read error may underlie this. The genes are TRBV5-1 and TRBJ2-2; 7 bases match TRBD2. CDR1 is SGHRS and CDR2 is YFSETQ in the germline V gene. This CDR3 has 15 amino acids. Here the CDR3 DNA reads TGTGCCAGCAGTGAAGCGGGAACGAACACCGGGGAGCTGTTTTTT. This gives the protein CASSEAGTNTGELFF.

V gene TRBV10-3 combines with J gene TRBJ2-6; 7 nucleotides align to TRBD1. CDR3 length equals 15 residues. Germline CDR1 reads ENHRY; CDR2 reads SYGVKD. With 6 bases clipped from V and 1 base from J, the junction kept 3 bases outside the gene matches. CDR3 sequence reads: CAIRLQGSGANVLTF. The CDR3 nucleotides read TGTGCCATCAGGTTACAGGGGTCTGGGGCCAACGTCCTGACTTTC.

This clonotype has just one count. The J gene is TRBJ2-5, the V gene TRBV4-1; possibly TRBD2 for D (5 bases). Germline CDR1 is MGHRA and CDR2 is YSYEKL. With 1 base removed from V and 5 bases from J, the gap between germline ends came to 11 bases. The CDR3 has 14 amino acids. The CDR3 sequence is CASSQADYLETQYF. DNA for the CDR3: TGCGCCAGCAGCCAAGCAGACTACCTTGAGACCCAGTACTTC.

The chain employs TRBV19 and TRBJ1-2; D may be TRBD1 (5 bases). CDR3 length equals 18 residues. Germline V lookup: CDR1 LNHDA, CDR2 SQIVND (reference sequence). V was cut by 4 bases and J by 0 bases, with 21 bases left in between. CDR3 nucleotide sequence: TGTGCCAGTAGTAGGGGACTCGGGACCCTCGGATCTAACTATGGCTACACCTTC. It yields the protein CASSRGLGTLGSNYGYTF.

At least ten counts were recorded for this clonotype. This chain links TRBV5-1 with TRBJ2-7, with 8 bases lining up with TRBD1. The CDR3 spans 14 residues. Germline CDR1 and CDR2: SGHRS and YFSETQ. V shed 0 bases and J 7 bases; nucleotides not matched to a gene: 6. CDR3 loop: CASSLAQGAGEQYF. In DNA form, the CDR3 reads TGCGCCAGCAGCTTGGCCCAGGGGGCGGGTGAGCAGTACTTC.

This clonotype has more than one count but fewer than ten. The chain has TRBV3-1 and TRBJ1-2; maybe TRBD1 (6 bases). The CDR3 extends over 14 amino acids. V lost 4 bases and J lost 8, with 17 bases in between. Looked up from germline, CDR1 is LGHDT and CDR2 is YNNKEL (reference sequence). The CDR3 bases are TGTGCCAGCAGCCCCATCGGGAGGGGGGGCGGCTACACCTTC. Translating gives CASSPIGRGGGYTF.

The CDR3 region has the DNA TGTGCCAGCAGCCCCGGGCCAGCGGGGGGTTACAATGAGCAGTATTTT. Its translation is CASSPGPAGGYNEQYF. V gene TRBV7-8 combines with J gene TRBJ2-3, with 9 bases matching TRBD2. V trimming: 5 bases; J trimming: 11 bases; junction bases outside the gene matches: 17. CDR1 is SGHVS, CDR2 FQNEAQ, per germline. The CDR3 runs 16 residues.

This clonotype has a handful of counts. The chain joins TRBV5-1 to TRBJ1-1; 11 positions match TRBD1. Losses at the gene ends were 0 bases for V and 6 bases for J; bases not matched to a gene: 4. The V gene's germline CDR1 is SGHRS and CDR2 YFSETQ. The CDR3 is 15 amino acids. CDR3 amino acids: CASSLAGQGGPEAFF. CDR3 coding DNA: TGCGCCAGCAGCTTGGCGGGACAGGGGGGCCCTGAAGCTTTCTTT.

This clonotype was seen a handful of times. A much bigger clone sits one base away, suggesting this may be a read error. V is TRBV20-1 and J is TRBJ2-5; the D gene is possibly TRBD1 (6 bases). In germline, CDR1 is DFQATT, CDR2 SNEGSKA (reference sequence). The V end lost 4 bases, the J end lost 9 bases, and 15 bases lay between the germline ends. The CDR3 length is 12 residues. The CDR3 protein is CSATRQEESQYF. The CDR3 DNA reads TGCAGTGCTACCCGACAGGAGGAGTCCCAGTACTTC.

The V call is TRBV19, the J call TRBJ2-3; 7 nucleotides line up with TRBD1. Germline V lookup: CDR1 LNHDA, CDR2 SQIVND (reference sequence). The CDR3 has 13 amino acids. Trimming cost V 5 bases and J 6 bases; bases outside gene matches: 5. The CDR3 region is CASSQQGWDTQYF. The CDR3 DNA reads as TGTGCCAGTAGTCAACAGGGGTGGGATACGCAGTATTTT.

Only a few counts were recorded for this clonotype. The V and J genes are TRBV5-6 and TRBJ1-5; D gene unclear. The ends were cut back, 4 bases at V and 0 bases at J, with 17 bases in the middle. The CDR3 length is 17 residues. CDR1 SGHDT and CDR2 YYEEEE come from the germline V gene. This CDR3 is CASSTSRREYSNQPQHF. CDR3 nucleotides: TGTGCCAGCAGCACTTCAAGGAGGGAATATAGCAATCAGCCCCAGCATTTT.

CDR3 sequence: CASSKDRYTEAFF. The DNA of the CDR3 is TGTGCCAGCAGCAAAGACAGATACACTGAAGCTTTCTTT. This chain uses TRBV25-1 with TRBJ1-1, with D possibly TRBD1 on 5 matching bases. This CDR3 contains 13 residues. The germline gives CDR1 MGHDK, CDR2 SYGVNS. The V and J ends lost 6 bases and 3 bases respectively, with 11 bases between them.

The rearrangement joins TRBV3-1 to TRBJ1-2; D is ambiguous. Germline values: CDR1 LGHDT, CDR2 YNNKEL (reference sequence). This CDR3 has 12 residues. With 0 bases removed from V and 13 bases from J, the gap between germline ends came to 12 bases. The CDR3 loop is CASSQDARPFTF. For the CDR3, the DNA is TGTGCCAGCAGCCAAGACGCTCGGCCATTCACCTTC. The variable domain in full, completed from reference TRBV3-1 and TRBJ1-2, reads DTAVSQTPKYLVTQMGNDKSIKCEQNLGHDTMYWYKQDSKKFLKIMFSYNNKELIINETVPNRFSPKSPDKAHLNLHINSLELGDSAVYFCASSQDARPFTFGSGTRLTVV.

V gene TRBV19 combines with J gene TRBJ1-2, with TRBD1 matching over 11 bases. The germline V gene encodes CDR1 LNHDA and CDR2 SQIVND (reference sequence). The CDR3 covers 16 residues. After removal of 8 bases from V and 5 bases from J, the junction contained 13 bases not matched to a gene. CDR3 nucleotides: TGTGCCAGTGGAGTGGGACAGGGGGTAGTTGGATATGGCTACACCTTC. Protein: CASGVGQGVVGYGYTF.

This clonotype was observed at least ten times. The V gene is TRBV2, the J gene TRBJ1-4, with D tentatively TRBD1 (5 bases). Germline loops: CDR1 SNHLY, CDR2 FYNNEI. The CDR3 totals 15 residues. The V end lost 6 bases, the J end lost 8 bases, and 19 bases lay between the germline ends. CDR3 amino acids: CASSIQGTQGEKLFF. The CDR3 region has the DNA TGTGCCAGCAGCATTCAGGGTACCCAGGGCGAAAAACTGTTTTTT. The complete variable domain, with remaining parts taken from reference TRBV2 and TRBJ1-4, reads EPEVTQTPSHQVTQMGQEVILRCVPISNHLYFYWYRQILGQKVEFLVSFYNNEISEKSEIFDDQFSVERPDGSNFTLKIRSTKLEDSAMYFCASSIQGTQGEKLFFGSGTQLSVL.

This clonotype was counted at least ten times. The chain joins TRBV11-3 to TRBJ2-7; TRBD1 aligns across 11 bases. Germline V gene lookup returns CDR1 SGHNT and CDR2 YENEEA. The CDR3 covers 14 residues. Germline trimming cut 5 bases from V and 7 bases from J; bases unmatched to any gene: 7. The CDR3 here is CASSPDRGRGEQYF. DNA for the CDR3: TGTGCCAGCAGCCCGGACAGGGGGCGGGGGGAGCAGTACTTC.

The chain employs TRBV2 and TRBJ2-5; perhaps TRBD1 as D (6 bases). The CDR3 has 14 residues. CDR1 and CDR2 (germline): SNHLY, FYNNEI. V dropped 6 bases and J dropped 2 bases, with 13 bases sitting between them. CDR3 in amino acids: CASSGQRKQETQYF. In DNA, the CDR3 is TGTGCCAGCAGCGGACAGCGCAAACAAGAGACCCAGTACTTC.

The V call is TRBV24-1, the J call TRBJ2-3, with unresolved D. CDR1 is KGHDR, CDR2 SFDVKD, per germline. The CDR3 is made up of 16 amino acids. Trimming removed 0 bases from V and 1 base from J, with 10 bases in between. The CDR3 reads CATSDLAAVGTDTQYF. The CDR3 coding sequence is TGTGCCACCAGTGATTTGGCGGCCGTTGGCACAGATACGCAGTATTTT.

At least ten counts were recorded for this clonotype. CDR3 bases: TGTGCCAGCAGCCTCACGGGTATCGGTTCACCCCTCCACTTT. Its protein is CASSLTGIGSPLHF. The chain uses TRBV5-6 and TRBJ1-6, with D unresolved. Trimming removed 4 bases at V and 9 bases at J, with 14 bases between. Germline lookup yields CDR1 SGHDT and CDR2 YYEEEE. This CDR3 comprises 14 residues.

This clonotype was detected many times. The V gene is TRBV5-1, the J gene TRBJ1-1; D perhaps matches TRBD1 (6 bases). CDR3 size: 16 residues. Germline V lookup: CDR1 SGHRS, CDR2 YFSETQ. The V and J ends lost 2 bases and 0 bases respectively, with 14 bases between them. CDR3 amino acids: CASSLQGAGMNTEAFF. In DNA form, the CDR3 reads TGCGCCAGCAGCTTACAGGGTGCAGGAATGAACACTGAAGCTTTCTTT.

This clonotype came up a few times. An end of the junction does not agree with germline; a read error may underlie this. V gene TRBV11-2 combines with J gene TRBJ2-5, with 7 positions matching TRBD1. This CDR3 spans 15 amino acids. Germline CDR1 reads SGHAT; CDR2 reads FQNNGV. CDR3 nucleotide sequence: TGTGCCGGCAGCCCAGGGGGTGGGTACCAAGAGACCCAGTACTTC. This translates into CAGSPGGGYQETQYF.

Comments on this clonotype: This could be a read error, since a much larger clone is one nucleotide away. This chain uses TRBV6-5 with TRBJ2-3; TRBD2 matches 7 bases. Germline CDR1 and CDR2: MNHEY and SVGAGI. CDR3 length equals 12 residues. The V and J ends lost 7 bases and 5 bases, in that order; junction bases with no gene match: 3. This CDR3 is CASKPSGDTQYF. DNA for the CDR3: TGTGCCAGCAAACCTAGCGGAGATACGCAGTATTTT.

The gene calls are TRBV19 and TRBJ2-7; D ambiguous. V lost 4 bases and J 2 bases, leaving 9 bases between the germline ends. Germline V gives CDR1 LNHDA, CDR2 SQIVND (reference sequence). CDR3 length: 13 amino acids. In nucleotides, the CDR3 is TGTGCCAGTAGTAGTTCTGGCGCCTACGAGCAGTACTTC. It translates to CASSSSGAYEQYF.

This clonotype came up a few times. This chain links TRBV12-3 or TRBV12-4 with TRBJ1-2; perhaps TRBD1 as D (5 bases). This CDR3 is 13 amino acids long. V gave up 4 bases and J gave up 4 bases, with 10 bases separating them. In DNA form, the CDR3 reads TGTGCCAGCAGTTATACGGGACTCTATGGCTACACCTTC. Translating it yields CASSYTGLYGYTF.

The chain couples TRBV30 to TRBJ1-2; D uncertain. Germline assignment: CDR1 GTSNPN and CDR2 SVGIG (reference sequence). The V gene lost 4 bases and the J gene lost 6 bases, with 15 bases spanning the gap. The CDR3 has 13 residues. The CDR3 DNA reads as TGTGCCTGGATTGGGCAAATGGCGAATGGCTACACCTTC. It specifies CAWIGQMANGYTF.